This T cell receptor beta chain is from a study of T cell responses to AZD1222 COVID-19 vaccine. The CDR3 sequence is 14 residues long. V lost 10 bases and J 1 base, leaving 14 bases between the germline ends. Germline CDR1 is SGHTA and CDR2 is FQGNSA. Sequencing used immunoSEQ multiplex PCR; TCRdb keeps in-frame clones, though not all of them. Of more than 85,000 clones listed, 87% are singletons. The sequence was obtained from an adult in good health. The chain is built from TRBV7-2 and TRBJ1-5; a possible D gene is TRBD1 (5 bases). This material consisted of peripheral blood, taken on day 0 of AZD1222 vaccination. CDR3 DNA: TGTGCCACGAGGGGAGTAGGAAGCAATCAGCCCCAGCATTTT. It yields the protein CATRGVGSNQPQHF.